These T cell receptor beta chains were read from a single sample in a study of beta chain features in type 1 diabetes. The data were produced by immunoSEQ multiplex PCR, yet TCRdb's version contains in-frame clones alone and is incomplete. The sample records about 240,000 clones, around 14% being singletons. Material: naive CD4+ T cells from blood. All receptors derive from a man aged 30-40 years with type 1 diabetes. CDR3s include the opening cysteine and the closing phenylalanine or tryptophan. Fields, in order: clone size, V gene, J gene, D gene, CDR3 protein, CDR3 DNA. D genes are given only for firm matches. Rows may omit the clone size; those that give it use once, few, many or a size class.

-	TRBV29-1	TRBJ2-5	TRBD2	CSAGTDGGRETQYF	TGCAGCGCCGGGACCGACGGGGGGAGGGAGACCCAGTACTTC
-	TRBV2	TRBJ2-7	TRBD2	CASTRLTSDHEQYF	TGTGCCAGCACCCGGCTCACTAGCGATCACGAGCAGTACTTC
-	TRBV7-9	TRBJ1-1	TRBD1	CASSLETGGNTEAFF	TGTGCCAGCAGCTTAGAGACAGGGGGCAACACTGAAGCTTTCTTT
few	TRBV2	TRBJ1-1	-	CASRVAGLGTEAFF	TGTGCCAGCAGGGTCGCGGGGCTCGGCACTGAAGCTTTCTTT
few	TRBV5-6	TRBJ2-3	TRBD1	CASSLEGTGRDTQYF	TGTGCCAGCAGCTTGGAGGGGACAGGGAGGGATACGCAGTATTTT
-	TRBV29-1	TRBJ1-1	-	CSVRQEVGTEAFF	TGCAGCGTTCGCCAGGAGGTGGGCACTGAAGCTTTCTTT
few	TRBV5-4	TRBJ1-1	TRBD1	CASSSGTGVTEAFF	TGTGCCAGCAGCTCCGGGACAGGGGTTACTGAAGCTTTCTTT
few	TRBV4-1	TRBJ2-3	TRBD2	CASSQPLAGFITDTQYF	TGCGCCAGCAGCCAACCTCTAGCGGGGTTTATCACAGATACGCAGTATTTT
few	TRBV7-9	TRBJ2-5	-	CASSLTREETQYF	TGTGCCAGCAGCTTGACAAGGGAGGAGACCCAGTACTTC
-	TRBV30	TRBJ1-5	TRBD1	CAWSRTGEAQPQHF	TGTGCCTGGAGTCGTACAGGGGAAGCTCAGCCCCAGCATTTT
few	TRBV7-9	TRBJ1-3	-	CASSLLEPAFSGNTIYF	TGTGCCAGCAGCTTATTGGAGCCAGCGTTCTCTGGAAACACCATATATTTT
few	TRBV5-4	TRBJ2-5	-	CASSSGVETQYF	TGTGCCAGCAGCTCGGGGGTAGAGACCCAGTACTTC
few	TRBV4-1	TRBJ2-7	TRBD2	CASSRAGRDSYEQYF	TGCGCCAGCAGCCGGGCAGGGAGGGACTCCTACGAGCAGTACTTC
few	TRBV27	TRBJ2-1	TRBD2	CASRGGLFNNEQFF	TGTGCCAGCAGGGGGGGACTATTTAACAATGAGCAGTTCTTC
few	TRBV11-2	TRBJ1-1	-	CASAGLQAFF	TGTGCGAGCGCGGGCCTCCAAGCTTTCTTT
few	TRBV18	TRBJ1-2	-	CASSPPVVVQAGGYTF	TGTGCCAGCTCACCCCCCGTCGTCGTTCAAGCGGGTGGCTACACCTTC
few	TRBV4-1	TRBJ2-7	-	CASSQDGRLQYF	TGCGCCAGCAGCCAAGATGGCAGACTGCAGTACTTC
few	TRBV23-1	TRBJ2-1	-	CASSQPQECYEQFF	TGCGCCAGCAGTCAACCCCAAGAGTGTTATGAGCAGTTCTTC
-	TRBV19	TRBJ1-5	TRBD1	CASRSGTGGNQPQHF	TGTGCCAGTAGGTCGGGAACAGGGGGTAATCAGCCCCAGCATTTT
-	TRBV14	TRBJ2-7	-	CASSRGWYEQYF	TGTGCCAGCAGCCGCGGATGGTACGAGCAGTACTTC
-	TRBV7-9	TRBJ2-5	TRBD1	CASSSGTGRETQYF	TGTGCCAGCAGCTCTGGGACAGGAAGGGAGACCCAGTACTTC
few	TRBV30	TRBJ2-5	-	CAWSDKWTQYF	TGTGCCTGGAGCGACAAGTGGACCCAGTACTTC
-	TRBV10-3	TRBJ2-2	TRBD2	CAISVSGGTSATGELFF	TGTGCCATCAGTGTAAGCGGTGGGACTAGCGCCACCGGGGAGCTGTTTTTT
-	TRBV27	TRBJ2-4	-	CASSSFLGRSGAKNIQYF	TGTGCCAGCAGTTCTTTCCTTGGCAGGTCTGGGGCCAAAAACATTCAGTACTTC
-	TRBV4-1	TRBJ2-1	-	CASSQDAYDTNEQFF	TGCGCCAGCAGCCAAGATGCCTACGACACAAATGAGCAGTTCTTC
few	TRBV6-5	TRBJ2-7	-	CAIAPSTAYEQYF	TGTGCCATCGCACCATCGACAGCCTACGAGCAGTACTTC
few	TRBV30	TRBJ2-1	TRBD2	CAWGGGSYNEQFF	TGTGCCTGGGGCGGGGGGTCCTACAATGAGCAGTTCTTC
few	TRBV5-4	TRBJ2-2	-	CASSFPRPGHGELFF	TGTGCCAGCAGCTTCCCCAGGCCAGGTCACGGGGAGCTGTTTTTT
-	TRBV6-5	TRBJ2-7	-	CASSYSADMSSYEQYF	TGTGCCAGCAGTTACTCGGCAGACATGAGCTCCTACGAGCAGTACTTC
few	TRBV9	TRBJ1-2	-	CASSIQGMGGYTF	TGTGCCAGCAGTATACAGGGCATGGGTGGCTACACCTTC
few	TRBV7-9	TRBJ2-5	TRBD2	CASSRRALAGLQETQYF	TGTGCCAGCAGCCGTAGGGCGCTAGCGGGACTTCAAGAGACCCAGTACTTC
-	TRBV25-1	TRBJ1-1	-	CASSAGRERGEAFF	TGTGCCAGCAGTGCCGGGAGGGAACGGGGTGAAGCTTTCTTT
few	TRBV11-3	TRBJ2-7	TRBD1	CASSLAGQGSYVSYEQYF	TGTGCCAGCAGCTTAGCCGGACAGGGCAGTTATGTCTCCTACGAGCAGTACTTC
-	TRBV6-5	TRBJ1-2	-	CASRTSTGNYGYTF	TGTGCCAGCAGAACATCAACAGGGAACTATGGCTACACCTTC
-	TRBV18	TRBJ2-7	-	CASSPPQTGGYEQYF	TGTGCCAGCTCACCACCTCAGACAGGCGGGTACGAGCAGTACTTC
few	TRBV2	TRBJ2-5	TRBD2	CASSEERWRGGSKETQYF	TGTGCCAGCAGTGAAGAAAGGTGGCGGGGGGGCTCCAAAGAGACCCAGTACTTC
-	TRBV11-3	TRBJ2-7	-	CASSFVQGYEQYF	TGTGCCAGCAGCTTCGTACAGGGTTACGAGCAGTACTTC
few	TRBV27	TRBJ2-3	TRBD1	CASRDGQGTDTQYF	TGTGCCAGCAGGGACGGACAGGGCACAGATACGCAGTATTTT
-	TRBV19	TRBJ2-1	-	CASSIAGQRYNEQFF	TGTGCCAGTAGTATAGCTGGACAGAGGTACAATGAGCAGTTCTTC
-	TRBV20-1	TRBJ2-7	-	CSAQGVHEQYF	TGCAGTGCTCAAGGAGTGCACGAGCAGTACTTC
-	TRBV30	TRBJ2-5	-	CAWRPRRRGHQETQYF	TGTGCCTGGAGGCCCCGGAGGAGGGGGCACCAAGAGACCCAGTACTTC
few	TRBV7-2	TRBJ1-2	TRBD1	CASGGDRFYGYTF	TGTGCCAGCGGGGGGGACAGGTTCTATGGCTACACCTTC
few	TRBV11-2	TRBJ2-5	TRBD2	CASSLGLAGGRETQYF	TGTGCCAGCAGCTTAGGGCTAGCGGGAGGTCGGGAGACCCAGTACTTC
few	TRBV5-6	TRBJ2-5	-	CASSSPSQQETQYF	TGTGCCAGCAGCTCGCCCAGTCAGCAAGAGACCCAGTACTTC
few	TRBV6-6	TRBJ2-5	TRBD1	CASSRDRETQYF	TGTGCCAGCAGCCGGGACAGGGAGACCCAGTACTTC
-	TRBV5-4	TRBJ2-3	TRBD1	CASSLGGQRSTDTQYF	TGTGCCAGCAGCTTGGGGGGACAGCGGTCCACAGATACGCAGTATTTT
-	TRBV7-9	TRBJ1-1	-	CASSLGQNTEAFF	TGTGCCAGCAGCTTGGGACAGAACACTGAAGCTTTCTTT
few	TRBV5-1	TRBJ2-5	-	CASSIGSGETQYF	TGCGCCAGCAGCATCGGATCCGGGGAGACCCAGTACTTC
-	TRBV19	TRBJ1-2	-	CASSVRTDNYGYTF	TGTGCCAGTAGTGTTCGGACAGATAACTATGGCTACACCTTC
-	TRBV30	TRBJ2-2	TRBD1	CAWKTGVHTGELFF	TGTGCCTGGAAGACAGGGGTCCACACCGGGGAGCTGTTTTTT
many	TRBV7-2	TRBJ2-3	TRBD2	CASRPTSGRGTDTQYF	TGTGCCAGCAGGCCGACTAGCGGGAGGGGTACGGATACGCAGTATTTT
-	TRBV5-1	TRBJ2-4	-	CASSHDGSVAKNIQYF	TGCGCCAGCAGCCATGACGGGTCTGTAGCCAAAAACATTCAGTACTTC
-	TRBV29-1	TRBJ1-1	TRBD1	CSVLQGYTEAFF	TGCAGCGTGTTACAGGGGTACACTGAAGCTTTCTTT
-	TRBV10-3	TRBJ1-2	-	CAISGLREKDGYTF	TGTGCCATCAGCGGACTTAGGGAGAAGGATGGCTACACCTTC
-	TRBV5-6	TRBJ2-7	-	CASSPSGPYEQYF	TGTGCCAGCAGCCCCAGCGGGCCCTACGAGCAGTACTTC
-	TRBV5-1	TRBJ1-2	TRBD1	CASRGSDRGSFGYTF	TGCGCCAGCAGGGGATCGGACAGGGGGTCTTTTGGCTACACCTTC
-	TRBV4-2	TRBJ1-6	TRBD1	CASSQEGPGQGLNSPLHF	TGTGCCAGCAGCCAAGAGGGCCCGGGACAGGGGCTGAATTCACCCCTCCACTTT